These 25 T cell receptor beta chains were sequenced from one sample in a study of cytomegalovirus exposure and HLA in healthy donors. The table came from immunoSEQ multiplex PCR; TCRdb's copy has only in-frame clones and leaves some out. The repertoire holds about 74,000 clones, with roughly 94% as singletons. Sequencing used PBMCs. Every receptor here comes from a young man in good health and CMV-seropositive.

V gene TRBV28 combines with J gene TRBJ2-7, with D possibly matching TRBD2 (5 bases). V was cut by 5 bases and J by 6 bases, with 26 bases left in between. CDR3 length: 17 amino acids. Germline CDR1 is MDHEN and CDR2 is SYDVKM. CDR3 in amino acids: CASSPWGGSPNEGEQYF. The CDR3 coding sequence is TGTGCCAGCAGTCCCTGGGGTGGCAGCCCAAACGAGGGCGAGCAGTACTTC.

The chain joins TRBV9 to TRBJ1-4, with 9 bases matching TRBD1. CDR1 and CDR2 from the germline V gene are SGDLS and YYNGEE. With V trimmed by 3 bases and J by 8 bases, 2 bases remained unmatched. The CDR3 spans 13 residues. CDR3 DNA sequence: TGTGCCAGCAGCGGGGACAGGGAAGAAAAACTGTTTTTT. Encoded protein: CASSGDREEKLFF.

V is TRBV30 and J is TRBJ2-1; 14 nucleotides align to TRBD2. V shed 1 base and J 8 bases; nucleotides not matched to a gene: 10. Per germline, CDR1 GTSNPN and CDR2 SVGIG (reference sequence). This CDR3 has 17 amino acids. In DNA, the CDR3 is TGTGCCTGGAGTGAGGGCCCCGGGACTAGCGGGAGACATGAGCAGTTCTTC. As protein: CAWSEGPGTSGRHEQFF.

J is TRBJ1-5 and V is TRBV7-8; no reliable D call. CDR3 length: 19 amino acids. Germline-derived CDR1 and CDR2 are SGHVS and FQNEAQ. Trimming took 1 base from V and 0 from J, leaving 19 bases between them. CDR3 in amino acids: CASSLVSTPAPLSNQPQHF. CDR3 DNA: TGTGCCAGCAGCTTAGTTTCCACTCCCGCTCCCCTTAGCAATCAGCCCCAGCATTTT.

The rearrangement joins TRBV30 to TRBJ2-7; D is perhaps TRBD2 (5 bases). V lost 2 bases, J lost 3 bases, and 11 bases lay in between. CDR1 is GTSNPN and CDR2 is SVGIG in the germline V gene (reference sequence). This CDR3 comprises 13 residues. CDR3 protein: CAWSLKGVYEQYF. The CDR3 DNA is TGTGCCTGGAGTTTGAAGGGAGTCTACGAGCAGTACTTC.

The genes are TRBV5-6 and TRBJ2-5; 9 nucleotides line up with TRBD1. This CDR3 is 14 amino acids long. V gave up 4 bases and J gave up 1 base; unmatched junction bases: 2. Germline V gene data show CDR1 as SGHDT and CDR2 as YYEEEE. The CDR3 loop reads CASSLGQGQETQYF. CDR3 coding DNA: TGTGCCAGCAGCCTGGGACAGGGCCAAGAGACCCAGTACTTC.

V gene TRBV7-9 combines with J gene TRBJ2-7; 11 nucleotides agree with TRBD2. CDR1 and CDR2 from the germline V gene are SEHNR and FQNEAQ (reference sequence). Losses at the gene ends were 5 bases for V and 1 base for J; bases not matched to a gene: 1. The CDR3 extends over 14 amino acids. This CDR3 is CASSASGRSYEQYF. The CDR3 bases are TGTGCCAGCAGCGCTAGCGGGAGGTCCTACGAGCAGTACTTC.

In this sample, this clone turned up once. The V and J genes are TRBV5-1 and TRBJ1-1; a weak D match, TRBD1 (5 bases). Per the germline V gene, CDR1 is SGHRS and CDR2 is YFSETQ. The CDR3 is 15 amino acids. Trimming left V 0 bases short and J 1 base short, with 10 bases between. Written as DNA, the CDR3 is TGCGCCAGCAGCTTGGTGGGGGGAGCGAACACTGAAGCTTTCTTT. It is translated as CASSLVGGANTEAFF.

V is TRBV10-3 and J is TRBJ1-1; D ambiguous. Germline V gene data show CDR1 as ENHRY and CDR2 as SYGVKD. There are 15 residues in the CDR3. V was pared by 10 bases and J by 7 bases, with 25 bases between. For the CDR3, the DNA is TGTGCCACCATCAATACCAAGGTGTTGGGGAGTGAAGCTTTCTTT. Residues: CATINTKVLGSEAFF.

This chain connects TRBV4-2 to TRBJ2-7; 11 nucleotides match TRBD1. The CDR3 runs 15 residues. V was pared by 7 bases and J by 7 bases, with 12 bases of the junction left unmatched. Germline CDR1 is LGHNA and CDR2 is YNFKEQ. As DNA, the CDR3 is TGTGCCAGCACGAATCTAGGACAGGGGGCAGGAGAGCAGTACTTC. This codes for CASTNLGQGAGEQYF.

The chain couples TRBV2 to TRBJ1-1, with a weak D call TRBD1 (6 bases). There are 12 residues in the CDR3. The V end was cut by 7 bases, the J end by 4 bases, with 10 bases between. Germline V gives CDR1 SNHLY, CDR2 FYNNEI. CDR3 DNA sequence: TGTGCCAGCAACACAGGGTTCACTGAAGCTTTCTTT. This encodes CASNTGFTEAFF.

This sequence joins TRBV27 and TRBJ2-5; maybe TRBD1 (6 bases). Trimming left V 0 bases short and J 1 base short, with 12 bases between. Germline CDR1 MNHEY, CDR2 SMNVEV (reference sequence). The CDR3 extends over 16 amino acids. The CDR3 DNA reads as TGTGCCAGCAGTTTATCGAGAGGGGGACGCCAAGAGACCCAGTACTTC. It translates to CASSLSRGGRQETQYF.

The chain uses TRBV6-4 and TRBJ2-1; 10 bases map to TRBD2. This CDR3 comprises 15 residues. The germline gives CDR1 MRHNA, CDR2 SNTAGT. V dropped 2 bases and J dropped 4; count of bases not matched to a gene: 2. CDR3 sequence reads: CASSDLAGAYNEQFF. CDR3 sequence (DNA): TGTGCCAGCAGTGACCTAGCGGGAGCTTACAATGAGCAGTTCTTC.

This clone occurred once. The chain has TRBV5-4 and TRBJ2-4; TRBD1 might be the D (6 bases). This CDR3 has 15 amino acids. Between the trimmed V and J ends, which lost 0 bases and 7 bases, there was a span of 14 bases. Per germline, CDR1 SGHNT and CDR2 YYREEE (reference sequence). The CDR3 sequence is CASSLETGLGNIQYF. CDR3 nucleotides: TGTGCCAGCAGCTTGGAGACAGGCCTCGGGAACATTCAGTACTTC.

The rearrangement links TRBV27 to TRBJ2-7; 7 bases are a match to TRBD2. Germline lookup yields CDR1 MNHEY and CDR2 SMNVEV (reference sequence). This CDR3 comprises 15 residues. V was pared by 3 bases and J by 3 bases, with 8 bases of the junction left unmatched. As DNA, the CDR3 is TGTGCCAGCAGTTTTTCGCGGGAGTTCGTCTACGAGCAGTACTTC. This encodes CASSFSREFVYEQYF.

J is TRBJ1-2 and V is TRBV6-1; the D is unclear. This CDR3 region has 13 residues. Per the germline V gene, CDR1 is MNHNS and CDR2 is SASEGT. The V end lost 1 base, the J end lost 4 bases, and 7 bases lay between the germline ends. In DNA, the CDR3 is TGTGCCAGCAGTGAAGGGAGAGGCTATGGCTACACCTTC. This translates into CASSEGRGYGYTF.

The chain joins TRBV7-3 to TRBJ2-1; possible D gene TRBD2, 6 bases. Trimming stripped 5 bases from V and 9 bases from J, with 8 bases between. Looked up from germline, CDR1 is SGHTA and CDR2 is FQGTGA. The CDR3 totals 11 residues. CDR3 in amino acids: CASSAGIEQFF. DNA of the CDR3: TGTGCCAGCAGCGCGGGGATTGAGCAGTTCTTC.

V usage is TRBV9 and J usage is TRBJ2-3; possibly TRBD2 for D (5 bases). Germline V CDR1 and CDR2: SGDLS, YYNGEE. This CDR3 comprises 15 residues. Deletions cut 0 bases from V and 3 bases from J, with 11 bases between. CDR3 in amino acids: CASSVAGVRTDTQYF. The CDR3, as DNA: TGTGCCAGCAGCGTAGCCGGGGTTAGGACAGATACGCAGTATTTT.

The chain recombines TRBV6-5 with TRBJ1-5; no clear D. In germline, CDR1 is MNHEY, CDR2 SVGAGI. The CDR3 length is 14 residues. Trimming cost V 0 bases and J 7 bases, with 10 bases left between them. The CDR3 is CASSYSRGEQPQHF. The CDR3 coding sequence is TGTGCCAGCAGTTACTCGCGGGGAGAACAGCCCCAGCATTTT.

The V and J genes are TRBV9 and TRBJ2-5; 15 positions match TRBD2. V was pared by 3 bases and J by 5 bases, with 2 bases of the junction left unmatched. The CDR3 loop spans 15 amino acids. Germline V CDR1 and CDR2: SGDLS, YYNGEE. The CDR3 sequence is CASSEGLAGGETQYF. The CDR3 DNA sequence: TGTGCCAGCAGCGAAGGACTAGCGGGAGGGGAGACCCAGTACTTC.

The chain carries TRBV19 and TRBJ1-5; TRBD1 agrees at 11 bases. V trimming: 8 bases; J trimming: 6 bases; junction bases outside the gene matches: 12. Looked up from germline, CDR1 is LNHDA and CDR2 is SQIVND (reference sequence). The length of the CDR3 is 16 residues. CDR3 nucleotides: TGTGCCAGTCTCGGACAGGGGGCGAGGGGCGGTCAGCCCCAGCATTTT. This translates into CASLGQGARGGQPQHF.

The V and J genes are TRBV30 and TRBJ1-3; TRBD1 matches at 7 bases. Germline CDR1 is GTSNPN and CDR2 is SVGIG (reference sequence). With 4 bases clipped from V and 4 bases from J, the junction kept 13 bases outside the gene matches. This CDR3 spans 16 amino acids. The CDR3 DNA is TGTGCCTGGACGTCCGTGACAGGGAATCTGGGAAACACCATATATTTT. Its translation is CAWTSVTGNLGNTIYF.

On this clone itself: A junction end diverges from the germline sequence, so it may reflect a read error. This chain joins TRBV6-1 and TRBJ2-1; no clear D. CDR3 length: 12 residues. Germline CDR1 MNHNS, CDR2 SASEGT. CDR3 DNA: TGTGCCAGCCGTGAGACATACAATGAGCAGTTCTTC. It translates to CASRETYNEQFF.

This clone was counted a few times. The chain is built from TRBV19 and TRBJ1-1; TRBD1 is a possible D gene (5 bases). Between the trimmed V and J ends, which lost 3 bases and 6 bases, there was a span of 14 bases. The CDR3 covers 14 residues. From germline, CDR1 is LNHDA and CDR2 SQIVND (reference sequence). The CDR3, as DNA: TGTGCCAGTAGTATCCAAAAGGGAGGGGCTGAAGCTTTCTTT. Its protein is CASSIQKGGAEAFF.

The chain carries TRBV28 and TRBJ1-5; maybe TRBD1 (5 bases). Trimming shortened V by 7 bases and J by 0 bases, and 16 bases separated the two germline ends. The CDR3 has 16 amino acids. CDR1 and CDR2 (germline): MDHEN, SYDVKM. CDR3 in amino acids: CASKSRDLGSNQPQHF. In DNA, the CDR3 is TGTGCCAGCAAATCCAGGGATCTAGGTAGCAATCAGCCCCAGCATTTT.